This T cell receptor beta chain was captured in a study of neurological immune-mediated disorders. The CDR3 loop spans 16 amino acids. The germline V gene encodes CDR1 SGHVS and CDR2 FQNEAQ. Between the trimmed V and J ends, which lost 6 bases and 0 bases, there was a span of 15 bases. This clonotype has a count of ten or more. The cDNA came from 5'RACE, which used 10-nucleotide random UMIs. TCRdb itself ran the 5' RACE reads through MiXCR, one entry per CDR3 protein. The table records about 36,000 distinct CDR3 sequences, approximately 10% of them present only once. The sample comprised PBMCs. The sequence came from a woman between 25 and 40 years old with HTLV-1-associated myelopathy (HAM/TSP). The V gene is TRBV7-8, the J gene TRBJ1-5; the D is unclear. The CDR3 loop is CASSPSNRYSNQPQHF. CDR3 nucleotide sequence: TGTGCCAGCAGTCCGTCTAATCGGTATAGCAATCAGCCCCAGCATTTT. Looking up the rest from reference TRBV7-8 and TRBJ1-5 gives the full variable domain: GAGVSQSPRYKVAKRGQDVALRCDPISGHVSLFWYQQALGQGPEFLTYFQNEAQLDKSGLPSDRFFAERPEGSVSTLKIQRTQQEDSAVYLCASSPSNRYSNQPQHFGDGTRLSIL.